The 3 T cell receptor beta chains in this list originate from one sample, sequenced in a study of shared clonotypes between healthy human individuals. Profiled with immunoSEQ multiplex PCR; TCRdb holds only in-frame clones, not every one. This sample has some 2,000,000 clones, with 85% to 95% found just once. As defined, naive CD8 cells were CD45RO-negative and positively selected for CCR7, with terminally differentiated effector memory CD45RA+ cells excluded. Source material: naive CD8+ T cells sorted from blood. All receptors derive from a man aged 18 to 29 in good health.

The V gene is TRBV7-5, the J gene TRBJ1-3. TRBV7-5 is a pseudogene locus. The CDR3 runs 14 residues. The DNA for the CDR3 is TGTGCCAGAAGCCACGAAGGGTTTCGAAACACCATATATTTT. This sequence encodes CARSHEGFRNTIYF.

The chain has TRBV27 and TRBJ1-2; D call uncertain. This CDR3 spans 13 amino acids. The V and J ends lost 7 bases and 6 bases respectively, with 15 bases between them. CDR1 and CDR2 from the germline V gene are MNHEY and SMNVEV (reference sequence). The chain's CDR3 is CASTQKGGDGYTF. CDR3 nucleotide sequence: TGTGCCAGCACTCAAAAGGGCGGTGATGGCTACACCTTC.

This clone was recorded once. J is TRBJ2-2 and V is TRBV18; perhaps D is TRBD1 or TRBD2 (5 bases each). CDR3 length: 15 residues. Germline values: CDR1 KGHSH, CDR2 LQKENI. V was shortened by 3 bases and J by 5 bases, with 13 bases between the two germline ends. CDR3 DNA sequence: TGTGCCAGCTCACCCGAGGGGTGGTGGACCGGGGAGCTGTTTTTT. This gives the protein CASSPEGWWTGELFF.